The present entry profiles one TCR beta chain with its context. The data are from a study of T cell responses to AZD1222 COVID-19 vaccine. Sequencing was performed with immunoSEQ multiplex PCR; in TCRdb, only in-frame clones are kept and a portion is missing. Here the sample spans almost 70,000 clones, approximately 87% being singletons. Trimming stripped 1 base from V and 5 bases from J, with 11 bases between. This CDR3 is 14 amino acids long. The germline CDR1 and CDR2 sequences are SGHTA and FQGNSA. The sequence derives from an adult who received the AZD1222 COVID-19 vaccine. The genes are TRBV7-2 and TRBJ2-5, with a possible D match to TRBD2 (6 bases). The source was peripheral blood, collected 28 days after the second AZD1222 dose. CDR3 sequence (DNA): TGTGCCAGCAGCTTAGGGGGGGAAGGGGAGACCCAGTACTTC. Amino acid sequence: CASSLGGEGETQYF.